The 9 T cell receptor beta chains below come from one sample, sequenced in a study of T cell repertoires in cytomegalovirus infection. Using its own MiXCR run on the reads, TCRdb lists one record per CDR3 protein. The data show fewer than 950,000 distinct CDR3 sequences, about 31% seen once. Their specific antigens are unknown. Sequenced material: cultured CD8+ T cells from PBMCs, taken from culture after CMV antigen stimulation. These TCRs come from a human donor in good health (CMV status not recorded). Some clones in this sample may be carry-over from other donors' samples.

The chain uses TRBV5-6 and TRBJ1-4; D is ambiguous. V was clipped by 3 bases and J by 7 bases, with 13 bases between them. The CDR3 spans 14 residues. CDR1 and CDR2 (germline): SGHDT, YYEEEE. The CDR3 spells CASSSTADTEKLFF. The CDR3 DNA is TGTGCCAGCAGCTCCACCGCCGACACTGAAAAACTGTTTTTT. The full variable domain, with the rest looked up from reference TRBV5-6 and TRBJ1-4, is DAGVTQSPTHLIKTRGQQVTLRCSPKSGHDTVSWYQQALGQGPQFIFQYYEEEERQRGNFPDRFSGHQFPNYSSELNVNALLLGDSALYLCASSSTADTEKLFFGSGTQLSVL.

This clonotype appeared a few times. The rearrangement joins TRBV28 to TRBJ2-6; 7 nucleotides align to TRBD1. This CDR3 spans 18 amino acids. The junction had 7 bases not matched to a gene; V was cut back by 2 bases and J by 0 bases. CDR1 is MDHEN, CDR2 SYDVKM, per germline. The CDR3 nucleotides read TGTGCCAGCAGTTTACGGGACAGAAGTTTCTCTGGGGCCAACGTCCTGACTTTC. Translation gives CASSLRDRSFSGANVLTF.

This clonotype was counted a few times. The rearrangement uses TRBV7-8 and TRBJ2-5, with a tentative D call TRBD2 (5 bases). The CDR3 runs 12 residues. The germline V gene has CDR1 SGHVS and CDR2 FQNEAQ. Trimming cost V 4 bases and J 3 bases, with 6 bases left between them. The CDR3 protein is CASSSTKETQYF. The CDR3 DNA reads TGTGCCAGCAGCTCGACTAAAGAGACCCAGTACTTC.

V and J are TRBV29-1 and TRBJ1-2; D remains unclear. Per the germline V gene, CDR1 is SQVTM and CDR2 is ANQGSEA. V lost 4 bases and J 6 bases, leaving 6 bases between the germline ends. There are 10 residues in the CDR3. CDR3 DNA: TGCAGCGTTGCGACGGATGGCTACACCTTC. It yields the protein CSVATDGYTF.

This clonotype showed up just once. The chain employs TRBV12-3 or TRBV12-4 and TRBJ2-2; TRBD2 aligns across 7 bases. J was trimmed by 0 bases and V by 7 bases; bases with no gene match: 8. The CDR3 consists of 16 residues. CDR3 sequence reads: CASTPVGGANTGELFF. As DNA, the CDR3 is TGTGCCAGCACTCCCGTGGGGGGGGCGAACACCGGGGAGCTGTTTTTT.

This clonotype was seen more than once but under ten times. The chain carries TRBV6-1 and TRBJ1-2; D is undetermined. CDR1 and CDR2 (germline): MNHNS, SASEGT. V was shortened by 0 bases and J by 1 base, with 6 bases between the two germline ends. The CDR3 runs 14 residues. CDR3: CASSEAYINYGYTF. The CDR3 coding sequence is TGTGCCAGCAGTGAAGCGTACATTAACTATGGCTACACCTTC.

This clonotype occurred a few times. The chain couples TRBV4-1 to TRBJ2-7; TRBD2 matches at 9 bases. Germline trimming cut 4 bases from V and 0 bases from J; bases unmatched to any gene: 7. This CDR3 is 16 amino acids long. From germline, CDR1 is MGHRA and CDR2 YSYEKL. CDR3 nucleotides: TGCGCCAGCAGCCCGTGGACTAGCGATAACTCCTACGAGCAGTACTTC. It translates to CASSPWTSDNSYEQYF.

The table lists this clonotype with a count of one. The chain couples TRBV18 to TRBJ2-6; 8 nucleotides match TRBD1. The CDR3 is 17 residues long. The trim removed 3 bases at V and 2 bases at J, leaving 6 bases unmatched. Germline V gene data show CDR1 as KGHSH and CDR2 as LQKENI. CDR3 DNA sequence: TGTGCCAGCTCACCGGTCCAGGGGGCCCCTGGGGCCAACGTCCTGACTTTC. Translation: CASSPVQGAPGANVLTF.

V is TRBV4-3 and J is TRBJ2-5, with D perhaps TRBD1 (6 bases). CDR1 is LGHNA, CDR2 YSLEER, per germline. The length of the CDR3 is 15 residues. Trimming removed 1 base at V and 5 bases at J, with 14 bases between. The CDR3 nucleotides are TGCGCCAGCAGCCAAGGTACAGGGTTCCGGGAGACCCAGTACTTC. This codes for CASSQGTGFRETQYF.